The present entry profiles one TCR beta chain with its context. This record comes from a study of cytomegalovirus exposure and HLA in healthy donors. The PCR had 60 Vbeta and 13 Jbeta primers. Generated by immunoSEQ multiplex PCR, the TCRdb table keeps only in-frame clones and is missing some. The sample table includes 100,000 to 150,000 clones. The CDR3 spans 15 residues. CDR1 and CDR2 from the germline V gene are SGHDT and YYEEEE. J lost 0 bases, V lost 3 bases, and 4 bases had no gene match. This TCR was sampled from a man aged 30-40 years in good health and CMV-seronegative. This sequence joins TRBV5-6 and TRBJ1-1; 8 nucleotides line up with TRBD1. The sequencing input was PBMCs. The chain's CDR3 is CASSYATGVNTEAFF. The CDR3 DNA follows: TGTGCCAGCAGCTACGCGACAGGGGTGAACACTGAAGCTTTCTTT.